This TCR beta chain was recovered during a study of cytomegalovirus exposure and HLA in healthy donors. A remark on this clone: Antigen specificity is unknown.

Overall study results and limits: Prior analysis indicated that the majority of TCR beta V segments exhibited productivity approximately 90% or approximately 30% of the time.

This CDR3 is 14 amino acids long. V gave up 5 bases and J gave up 5 bases, with 13 bases separating them. Germline V lookup: CDR1 LNHDA, CDR2 SQIVND (reference sequence). PCR employed 60 Vbeta and 13 Jbeta primers. The method was immunoSEQ multiplex PCR; TCRdb's version includes in-frame clones alone and lacks a portion of them. Its clone listing holds about 130,000 clones. The receptor comes from a woman aged 40 to 49 in good health and CMV-seronegative. The chain combines TRBV19 with TRBJ1-3, with D hard to call. The sequenced sample consisted of PBMCs. CDR3 sequence reads: CASSQSRTRNTIYF. The CDR3 bases are TGTGCCAGTAGTCAATCGCGTACCAGAAACACCATATATTTT.